This TCR beta chain was obtained from a study of T-cell reconstitution after alpha-beta-depleted transplantation in children. Study results and limitations: About two months after transplant, alpha-beta T cells reportedly came from several hundred expanded graft clones. Hyperexpanded clones declined; after one year, newly produced T cells mostly supplied diversity. Elevated TCRbeta diversity at day 60 was traced, in some patients, to surviving recipient T cells and thymic progenitors.

About this clonotype itself: Its cognate antigen is unknown.

Unique molecular identifiers were incorporated into the prepared TCRbeta library. Via MiXCR, TCRdb re-called the PCR reads, giving one row per CDR3 protein. Among hundreds of thousands of distinct CDR3 sequences, about an eighth were seen once, and the ten largest hold 0.79%. Germline V gene data show CDR1 as LNHNV and CDR2 as YYDKDF (reference sequence). This CDR3 is 14 amino acids long. V shed 1 base and J shed 5 bases, with 11 bases lying between them. The sample here was PBMCs, taken before TCRalphabeta/CD19-depleted stem cell transplant. The J gene is TRBJ2-5, the V gene TRBV15; no clear D gene. This sequence was found in a girl aged 2 to 9 with congenital amegakaryocytic thrombocytopenia, due to receive a stem cell transplant. The CDR3 DNA reads TGTGCCACCAGCAGAGTAAGGGATTCGGAGACCCAGTACTTC. This encodes CATSRVRDSETQYF.